The clone carrying this T cell receptor (beta chain) was counted a single time. The target antigen is unknown. The V gene's germline CDR1 is SGHAT and CDR2 FQNNGV. Trimming took 2 bases from V and 10 from J, leaving 14 bases between them. The CDR3 consists of 14 residues. This record belongs to a study of graft-versus-host responses after intestinal transplantation. Overall study context: Transplant recipients had multivisceral, liver-intestinal, or isolated intestinal grafts. Anti-thymocyte globulin induction, then tacrolimus and steroids for about 3 years, went to all recipients.

The method was immunoSEQ multiplex PCR; TCRdb's version includes in-frame clones alone and lacks a portion of them. The profile shows more than 65,000 clones, roughly 94% of them singletons. Study conclusions and caveats: GvH clones appeared in recipient marrow, some first in ileum or blood.

This TCR derives from a human donor who received an intestinal transplant. Source: unstimulated CD8+ T cells sorted from spleen or lymph node cells, taken before intestinal transplant. This chain connects TRBV11-2 to TRBJ1-4; no reliable D call. The CDR3 DNA reads as TGTGCCAGCAGCTTATTCGGGAGAGAAGGAAAACTGTTTTTT. It encodes CASSLFGREGKLFF.